This is a list of T cell receptor beta chains from one sample in a study of cytomegalovirus exposure and HLA in healthy donors. Produced via immunoSEQ multiplex PCR; TCRdb's table is partial and in-frame only. The data contain 57,000 or so clones, roughly 94% of them singletons. The sequenced sample was PBMCs. These receptors were taken from a man between 18 and 29 years old in good health and CMV-seronegative. The CDR3 runs from the conserved cysteine through the conserved F or W. A D gene is named only where the DNA matches it firmly. Rows may omit the clone size; those that give it use once, few, many or a size class.

TRBJ1-5 TRBV10-1 - 15 - TGCGCCAGTGATGGATGCGGGAATAGCAATCAGCCCCAGCATTTT CASDGCGNSNQPQHF
TRBJ1-5 TRBV2 TRBD1 15 - TGTGCCAGCAGTGGAATAGGGACAGTCCATCAGCCCCAGCATTTT CASSGIGTVHQPQHF
TRBJ1-1 TRBV9 - 15 - TGTGCCAGCAGCGTAGATTCAGGGCTGAACACTGAAGCTTTCTTT CASSVDSGLNTEAFF
TRBJ2-1 TRBV7-3 - 14 - TGTGCCAGCAGCTTAGCCGGGGTCTACAATGAGCAGTTCTTC CASSLAGVYNEQFF
TRBJ1-1 TRBV4-3 - 14 - TGCGCCAGCAGCCAAGCTACAGGGAACACTGAAGCTTTCTTT CASSQATGNTEAFF
TRBJ2-2 TRBV29-1 - 16 - TGCAGCGTTGCAAATATACAGCATCTGAACACCGGGGAGCTGTTTTTT CSVANIQHLNTGELFF
TRBJ1-1 TRBV5-1 - 16 - TGCGCCAGCAGCTTTAACAAAATGAACGGAGGTGTTGAAGCTTTCTTT CASSFNKMNGGVEAFF
TRBJ2-1 TRBV5-4 TRBD2 17 - TGTGCCAGCAGCCTCGGGACTAGCGGGAGTAGCTACAATGAGCAGTTCTTC CASSLGTSGSSYNEQFF
TRBJ2-5 TRBV14 - 14 - TGTGCCAGCAGCCAAGGGACAGAGCAAGAGACCCAGTACTTC CASSQGTEQETQYF
TRBJ2-3 TRBV21-1 - 16 - TGTGCCAGCAGCAGAGCGACTAGCGGGAGGCCAGATACGCAGTATTTT CASSRATSGRPDTQYF
TRBJ2-1 TRBV28 TRBD2 15 - TGTGCCAGCAGTTTCGGGGCTAGCGGGAGCAATGAGCAGTTCTTC CASSFGASGSNEQFF
TRBJ1-1 TRBV7-2 TRBD1 14 - TGTGCCAGCAGCTCACTGCAGGGGGAATCTGAAGCTTTCTTT CASSSLQGESEAFF
TRBJ2-2 TRBV10-3 TRBD1 15 - TGTGCCATCAGCGAGACAGGGGCCAACACCGGGGAGCTGTTTTTT CAISETGANTGELFF
TRBJ2-5 TRBV6-5 - 14 - TGTGCCAGCAGTTACGGCGGGGTGGAAGAGACCCAGTACTTC CASSYGGVEETQYF
TRBJ1-2 TRBV10-1 - 13 - TGCGCCAGCAGTGAGTGGACAGAGTATGGCTACACCTTC CASSEWTEYGYTF
TRBJ2-1 TRBV7-3 TRBD2 15 - TGTGCCAGCAGCTCCGGACTAGCGGGAGCGAATGAGCAGTTCTTC CASSSGLAGANEQFF
TRBJ2-3 TRBV5-4 TRBD2 16 - TGTGCCAGCAGCTTCGCGGGAGGGGTTAGCACAGATACGCAGTATTTT CASSFAGGVSTDTQYF
TRBJ2-3 TRBV5-4 - 16 - TGTGCCAGCAGCCTCGGCAAAGACAGGCGCACAGATACGCAGTATTTT CASSLGKDRRTDTQYF
TRBJ2-5 TRBV27 TRBD2 15 - TGTGCCAGCAGGCCCCTAGCGGGAGGGTTAGGGACCCAGTACTTC CASRPLAGGLGTQYF
TRBJ2-7 TRBV11-3 TRBD1 12 - TGTGCCAGCAGCTCGGACAGGGGGCAGCAGTACTTC CASSSDRGQQYF
TRBJ2-2 TRBV11-2 TRBD2 18 once TGTGCCAGCAGCTGGGGGGGGACTAGCGGGAGAGATACCGGGGAGCTGTTTTTT CASSWGGTSGRDTGELFF
TRBJ2-2 TRBV4-1 - 16 - TGCGCCAGCAGCCAAGATGAGGGCAGAGGCACCGGGGAGCTGTTTTTT CASSQDEGRGTGELFF
TRBJ1-3 TRBV2 - 16 - TGTGCCTCCAAGGAGGGTCTGGGAGACTCTGGAAACACCATATATTTT CASKEGLGDSGNTIYF
TRBJ1-2 TRBV5-1 - 15 - TGCGCCAGCAGCGCCCAGCTAGATGCTAACTATGGCTACACCTTC CASSAQLDANYGYTF
TRBJ2-1 TRBV19 TRBD2 17 - TGTGCCAGTAGTATAGCACTAGCGGGGTTGATAAACAATGAGCAGTTCTTC CASSIALAGLINNEQFF
TRBJ2-1 TRBV7-8 TRBD2 16 - TGTGCCAGCAGTTTTAAGAGGGAGGGATTCTACAATGAGCAGTTCTTC CASSFKREGFYNEQFF
TRBJ2-7 TRBV15 TRBD2 16 - TGTGCCACCAGCAGAGATCGGGGACTAGCGGGGGACGAGCAGTACTTC CATSRDRGLAGDEQYF
TRBJ2-2 TRBV19 - 14 - TGTGCCAGTAGTATCCTAGAAGCCACCGGGGAGCTGTTTTTT CASSILEATGELFF
TRBJ2-7 TRBV11-3 TRBD1 13 - TGTGCCAGCAGCGCACAGGGGACCTACGAGCAGTACTTC CASSAQGTYEQYF
TRBJ2-7 TRBV7-6 - 13 - TGTGCCAGCAGCTTAGCCCAGAACTACGAGCAGTACTTC CASSLAQNYEQYF
TRBJ1-2 TRBV14 - 13 - TGTGCCAGCAGCCAAGACGCGTCGGGGTTCTACACCTTC CASSQDASGFYTF
TRBJ2-5 TRBV7-6 TRBD2 16 - TGTGCCAGCAGCTTAGAGGCTAGCGGGAACCAAGAGACCCAGTACTTC CASSLEASGNQETQYF
TRBJ2-6 TRBV19 - 15 - TGTGCCAGTATCGACGACAGCTCTGGGGCCAACGTCCTGACTTTC CASIDDSSGANVLTF
TRBJ1-1 TRBV18 TRBD1 16 - TGTGCCAGCTCACGAAGACAGGGGCCCTCGGGCACTGAAGCTTTCTTT CASSRRQGPSGTEAFF
TRBJ1-6 TRBV6-5 TRBD1 15 - TGTGCCAGCAGTTACTCCGGGACAGATAATTCACCCCTCCACTTT CASSYSGTDNSPLHF
TRBJ2-5 TRBV7-9 TRBD2 14 - TGTGCCAGCAGCTATAGCGGGAGTGAAGAGACCCAGTACTTC CASSYSGSEETQYF
TRBJ1-1 TRBV20-1 TRBD1 11 - TGCAGTGCTCGACGGGACAGTGAAGCTTTCTTT CSARRDSEAFF
TRBJ2-7 TRBV7-2 TRBD2 16 - TGTGCCAGCAGCTTATTATTTAGCGGGGGAGCCTACGAGCAGTACTTC CASSLLFSGGAYEQYF
TRBJ1-3 TRBV25-1 - 16 - TGTGCCAGCAGTGAATCGGGTGCAGCGAAAGGAAACACCATATATTTT CASSESGAAKGNTIYF